This passage covers 9 T cell receptor beta chains from one sample sequenced in a study of cytomegalovirus exposure and HLA in healthy donors. With 60 Vbeta and 13 Jbeta primers, the PCR was carried out. The protocol was immunoSEQ multiplex PCR, while the TCRdb copy is restricted to in-frame clones and leaves out a portion. Of over 100,000 clones listed, about 86% are singletons. Sequencing was done on a sample of PBMCs. These receptors came from a woman in her thirties in good health and CMV-seronegative.

This CDR3 is CAWQGYNSPLHF. The CDR3 DNA reads as TGTGCCTGGCAGGGGTACAATTCACCCCTCCACTTT. The gene calls are TRBV7-9 and TRBJ1-6, with D possibly being TRBD1 (6 bases). Germline-derived CDR1 and CDR2 are SEHNR and FQNEAQ (reference sequence). V was pared by 11 bases and J by 7 bases, with 12 bases between. This CDR3 has 12 residues.

This chain joins TRBV5-1 and TRBJ1-1, with D unclear. The CDR3 contains 14 residues. V lost 1 base to trimming and J lost 1 base, with 8 bases between them. Germline loops: CDR1 SGHRS, CDR2 YFSETQ. CDR3 loop: CASSLIEKNTEAFF. DNA for the CDR3: TGCGCCAGCAGCTTGATAGAGAAGAACACTGAAGCTTTCTTT.

This clone was seen only a few times. CDR3 in DNA: TGCGCCAGCAGCTTGGGGACAGGGCGTGAAAACACCATATATTTT. Translation: CASSLGTGRENTIYF. V gene TRBV5-1 combines with J gene TRBJ1-3; 8 nucleotides align to TRBD1. The CDR3 runs 15 residues. CDR1 and CDR2 (germline): SGHRS, YFSETQ. The ends lost 0 bases at V and 6 bases at J; junction bases unmatched: 5.

CDR3 protein: CASSYSQGLGYTF. The CDR3 bases are TGTGCCAGCAGCTACAGCCAGGGCCTTGGCTACACCTTC. V is TRBV7-2 and J is TRBJ1-2; perhaps TRBD1 as D (5 bases). Germline CDR1 is SGHTA and CDR2 is FQGNSA. V was clipped by 4 bases and J by 7 bases, with 13 bases between them. The CDR3 spans 13 residues.

The genes are TRBV4-3 and TRBJ2-3; 11 nucleotides line up with TRBD2. Germline V CDR1 and CDR2: LGHNA, YSLEER. The J segment lost 6 bases and the V segment lost 2 bases, leaving 7 bases of the junction unmatched. The CDR3 consists of 16 residues. CDR3 region: CASSQLAGGHADTQYF. The DNA for the CDR3 is TGCGCCAGCAGCCAACTAGCGGGAGGCCATGCCGATACGCAGTATTTT.

The rearrangement joins TRBV27 to TRBJ2-5, with 8 bases that match TRBD1. This CDR3 has 13 amino acids. From germline, CDR1 is MNHEY and CDR2 SMNVEV (reference sequence). The trim removed 5 bases at V and 6 bases at J, leaving 5 bases unmatched. CDR3 DNA sequence: TGTGCCAGCAGTACCGGACAGGGAAAGACCCAGTACTTC. This gives the protein CASSTGQGKTQYF.

A few counts support this clone. The V gene is TRBV7-2, the J gene TRBJ2-1, with 10 bases fitting TRBD2. Germline trimming cut 5 bases from V and 4 bases from J; bases unmatched to any gene: 14. CDR3 length: 18 residues. CDR1 SGHTA and CDR2 FQGNSA come from the germline V gene. In nucleotides, the CDR3 is TGTGCCAGCAGCCCTTTGTGGGCTAGCGGGGGACGGTACAATGAGCAGTTCTTC. Protein product: CASSPLWASGGRYNEQFF. The variable domain in full, with the rest retrieved from reference TRBV7-2 and TRBJ2-1, is GAGVSQSPSNKVTEKGKDVELRCDPISGHTALYWYRQSLGQGLEFLIYFQGNSAPDKSGLPSDRFSAERTGGSVSTLTIQRTQQEDSAVYLCASSPLWASGGRYNEQFFGPGTRLTVL.

In its sample, this clone was seen a few times. The chain joins TRBV4-1 to TRBJ2-5; TRBD2 agrees at 8 bases. Germline V gives CDR1 MGHRA, CDR2 YSYEKL. This CDR3 region has 14 residues. Trimming took 4 bases from V and 5 from J; bases not matched to a gene: 6. Here the CDR3 DNA reads TGCGCCAGCAGCCGAGGACTAGCTGGGGAGACCCAGTACTTC. The encoded protein is CASSRGLAGETQYF.

The chain links TRBV29-1 to TRBJ1-1; possibly TRBD1 for D (6 bases). The CDR3 runs 13 residues. Germline loops: CDR1 SQVTM, CDR2 ANQGSEA. V was trimmed by 6 bases and J by 1 base, leaving 12 bases between them. The DNA of the CDR3 is TGCAGCGTCATTGGACAGCCGAACACTGAAGCTTTCTTT. As protein: CSVIGQPNTEAFF.